This T cell receptor (beta chain) emerged from a study of T-cell memory formation after mild COVID-19. Constant-segment primers were used for 5'RACE, and the resulting TCR alpha and TCR beta cDNA libraries carried sample barcodes and UMIs. TCRdb passed the 5' RACE reads through MiXCR, listing each CDR3 protein once. The table shows more than 250,000 distinct CDR3 sequences, with roughly 18% occurring only once. The V gene lost 5 bases and the J gene lost 1 base, with 17 bases spanning the gap. There are 16 residues in the CDR3. Germline loops: CDR1 SGHVS, CDR2 FNYEAQ. This receptor was identified in a man younger than 35 who had mild COVID-19 (a few samples of this study predate the infection). Cell type and time point are not known. V usage is TRBV7-6 and J usage is TRBJ1-1; D gene uncertain. The source material was PBMCs or a T cell subset sorted from them (not recorded which). CDR3 DNA sequence: TGTGCCAGCAGCAACGCCCCCCAGATATGGAACACTGAAGCTTTCTTT. It is translated as CASSNAPQIWNTEAFF.